This is a list of T cell receptor beta chains from one sample in a study of T-cell reconstitution after alpha-beta-depleted transplantation in children. MiXCR was run by TCRdb on the PCR reads, yielding one entry per CDR3 protein. Here the sample spans 300,000 to 400,000 distinct CDR3 sequences, more than 20% being singletons. Sequencing was performed on PBMCs, mostly from graft donor cells, taken 180 days after TCRalphabeta/CD19-depleted stem cell transplant. The receptors were gathered from a male patient younger than 18 who had a stem cell transplant for acute lymphoblastic leukemia, so the T cells may come from the graft donor. CDR3s include the opening cysteine and the closing phenylalanine or tryptophan. Fields, in order: J gene, clone size, V gene, D gene, CDR3 DNA, CDR3 protein. The D gene is left open where the match is weak. Expanded clones are given a class, and other clones once, few, many or no size at all.

j_call: TRBJ2-2
clone_size: .
v_call: TRBV7-8
d_call: .
cdr3_nt: TGTGCCAGCATCCTCAGCTGGATGGGGCTCACCGGGGAGCTGTTTTTT
cdr3_aa: CASILSWMGLTGELFF

j_call: TRBJ2-7
clone_size: .
v_call: TRBV5-5
d_call: TRBD1
cdr3_nt: TGTGCCAGCAGCTTGACAGGGGGCGCAGGCTACGAGCAGTACTTC
cdr3_aa: CASSLTGGAGYEQYF

j_call: TRBJ1-2
clone_size: .
v_call: TRBV5-4
d_call: .
cdr3_nt: TGTGCCAGCAGCCCCGGGACAACTGGTGGCTACACCTTC
cdr3_aa: CASSPGTTGGYTF

j_call: TRBJ2-3
clone_size: .
v_call: TRBV11-3
d_call: .
cdr3_nt: TGTGCCAGCAGCTTAGAACCTAGCGGCACAGATACGCAGTATTTT
cdr3_aa: CASSLEPSGTDTQYF

j_call: TRBJ1-5
clone_size: .
v_call: TRBV4-1
d_call: .
cdr3_nt: TGCGCCAGCAGCCCCAGTGGGGGCCCCGATCAGCCCCAGCATTTT
cdr3_aa: CASSPSGGPDQPQHF

j_call: TRBJ1-1
clone_size: few
v_call: TRBV18
d_call: .
cdr3_nt: TGTGCCAGCTCACCAGGGTCTGGCCTACGTCACGGGGCTTTCTTT
cdr3_aa: CASSPGSGLRHGAFF

j_call: TRBJ2-7
clone_size: many
v_call: TRBV5-1
d_call: TRBD1
cdr3_nt: TGCGCCAGCAGCATTCGACAGGGGTACGAGCAGTACTTC
cdr3_aa: CASSIRQGYEQYF

j_call: TRBJ2-7
clone_size: once
v_call: TRBV7-8
d_call: TRBD2
cdr3_nt: TGTGCCAGCAGCCCCCTAGCGGGACTAACCTACGAGCAGTACTTC
cdr3_aa: CASSPLAGLTYEQYF

j_call: TRBJ2-2
clone_size: few
v_call: TRBV5-1
d_call: .
cdr3_nt: TGCGCCAGCAGCCAGGCACAGGGCTTCGGCACCGGGGAGCTGTTTTTT
cdr3_aa: CASSQAQGFGTGELFF

j_call: TRBJ1-3
clone_size: .
v_call: TRBV2
d_call: .
cdr3_nt: TGTGCCAGCAGAGCAGGGGATTTT
cdr3_aa: CASRAGDF

j_call: TRBJ2-1
clone_size: .
v_call: TRBV5-1
d_call: TRBD1
cdr3_nt: TGCGCCAGCAGCTTGCCCCCGGGACAGGGGTTAAATGAGCAGTTCTTC
cdr3_aa: CASSLPPGQGLNEQFF

j_call: TRBJ2-1
clone_size: few
v_call: TRBV24-1
d_call: TRBD2
cdr3_nt: TGTGCCACCAGTGACCCGGGACTAGCGGCCTACAATGAGCAGTTCTTC
cdr3_aa: CATSDPGLAAYNEQFF

j_call: TRBJ2-3
clone_size: few
v_call: TRBV7-3
d_call: .
cdr3_nt: TGTGCCAGCAGCCGCGCCAGTAGCACAGATACGCAGTATTTT
cdr3_aa: CASSRASSTDTQYF

j_call: TRBJ2-6
clone_size: .
v_call: TRBV3-1
d_call: TRBD2
cdr3_nt: TGTGCCAGCAGCCAAGATCAAGGCGGGAGGGCCATTTATGGGGCCAACGTCCTGACTTTC
cdr3_aa: CASSQDQGGRAIYGANVLTF

j_call: TRBJ2-4
clone_size: .
v_call: TRBV4-1
d_call: .
cdr3_nt: TGCGCCAGCAGCCAAGACCCGATTCGGGTACTAGCCAAAAACATTCAGTACTTC
cdr3_aa: CASSQDPIRVLAKNIQYF